The following is a TCR beta chain sequence with its context. The antigen remains undetermined. It was with 60 Vbeta and 13 Jbeta primers that the PCR ran. TCRdb's table, derived via immunoSEQ multiplex PCR, lists solely in-frame clones and lacks some. The table shows 160,000 or so clones, with roughly 78% occurring only once. The V end was cut by 7 bases, the J end by 6 bases, with 17 bases between. Germline CDR1 and CDR2: MNHEY and SMNVEV (reference sequence). The CDR3 contains 14 residues. This specimen comes from a study of cytomegalovirus exposure and HLA in healthy donors. Overall study results and limits: With high specificity and sensitivity, the classifier reportedly diagnosed cytomegalovirus status. Presence/absence analyses supposed approximately even sequencing depth among donors. Apparent HLA restriction characterized most CMV-associated TCR beta chains in a later analysis.

There were likely unrecorded immune exposures, though donors were nominally healthy when sampled. V and J are TRBV27 and TRBJ2-3; D remains unclear. The sequenced material came from PBMCs. The TCR originated in a woman aged 40-49 years in good health and CMV-seronegative. The CDR3 region has the DNA TGTGCCAGCACCGCATCGAGTTTTCTTGATACGCAGTATTTT. Translation gives CASTASSFLDTQYF.